A selection of T cell receptor beta chains follows, all from one sample in a study of OX40 agonist ivuxolimab in advanced cancers. The protocol was immunoSEQ multiplex PCR, while the TCRdb copy is restricted to in-frame clones and leaves out a portion. The data show tens of thousands of clones, 89% seen once. Sequenced material: CD4+ or CD8+ T cells sorted from blood, taken in a trial of the OX40 agonist ivuxolimab. These receptors originate from an adult with an advanced solid tumor such as melanoma, head and neck, liver or kidney cancer. Each CDR3 is given with its conserved first and last residue. The D gene is left open where the match is weak. Size values are once, few and many counts, or a class for expanded clones, and some rows have none.

CDR3aa	CDR3nt	d_gene	v_gene	j_gene	abundance
CAGGNQNIQYF	TGTGCCGGCGGGAACCAAAACATTCAGTACTTC	.	TRBV28	TRBJ2-4	.
CASSLRTEYNEQFF	TGCGCCAGCAGCCTACGGACGGAATACAATGAGCAGTTCTTC	.	TRBV5-1	TRBJ2-1	.
CASSMVTGYYQPQHF	TGTGCCAGTAGTATGGTGACAGGATACTATCAGCCCCAGCATTTT	.	TRBV19	TRBJ1-5	.
CASSQAPDLVSSYNEQFF	TGCGCCAGCAGCCAAGCCCCGGACCTAGTGAGCTCCTACAATGAGCAGTTCTTC	.	TRBV4-3	TRBJ2-1	.
CASTAGVRMFGNTIYF	TGTGCCAGCACCGCCGGGGTTCGTATGTTTGGAAACACCATATATTTT	.	TRBV7-9	TRBJ1-3	.
CASRTLAGFGELFF	TGTGCCAGCAGGACCTTAGCGGGGTTCGGGGAGCTGTTTTTT	TRBD2	TRBV7-3	TRBJ2-2	once
CASSLLGGGPSTDTQYF	TGTGCCAGCAGCTTATTAGGCGGGGGACCGAGCACAGATACGCAGTATTTT	TRBD2	TRBV7-3	TRBJ2-3	.
CASSLLAGFTDTQYF	TGTGCCAGCAGTTTACTAGCGGGGTTCACAGATACGCAGTATTTT	TRBD2	TRBV27	TRBJ2-3	.
CAISEGEGGRSNQPQHF	TGTGCCATCAGTGAGGGGGAGGGAGGTAGGAGCAATCAGCCCCAGCATTTT	.	TRBV10-3	TRBJ1-5	.
CASSLVDSTGELFF	TGTGCCAGCAGCTTAGTAGACTCCACCGGGGAGCTGTTTTTT	.	TRBV7-2	TRBJ2-2	.
CASTPRDYRTDTQYF	TGTGCCAGTACCCCCCGGGACTACCGCACAGATACGCAGTATTTT	TRBD2	TRBV19	TRBJ2-3	.
CASSQDIGWETQYF	TGCGCCAGCAGCCAGGACATTGGGTGGGAGACCCAGTACTTC	.	TRBV4-1	TRBJ2-5	.
CATSRDRGSGGSSYNEQFF	TGTGCCACCAGCAGAGATAGAGGTAGCGGGGGGAGCTCCTACAATGAGCAGTTCTTC	TRBD2	TRBV15	TRBJ2-1	.
CASSPPGQGNTEAFF	TGTGCCAGCTCACCACCCGGACAGGGGAACACTGAAGCTTTCTTT	TRBD1	TRBV18	TRBJ1-1	.
CASSPLAGVSDTQYF	TGTGCCAGCTCACCACTAGCGGGAGTTTCGGATACGCAGTATTTT	TRBD2	TRBV18	TRBJ2-3	few
CASRSILSTDTQYF	TGTGCCAGCAGGTCGATACTGAGCACAGATACGCAGTATTTT	.	TRBV6-5	TRBJ2-3	.
CASRPTGFVETQYF	TGTGCCAGTAGGCCTACAGGGTTCGTTGAGACCCAGTACTTC	.	TRBV19	TRBJ2-5	.
CATSRDSTTDTQYF	TGTGCCACCAGCAGAGATTCCACGACAGATACGCAGTATTTT	.	TRBV15	TRBJ2-3	.
CASSPGTTRTKNIQYF	TGTGCCAGCTCACCGGGTACGACACGGACTAAAAACATTCAGTACTTC	.	TRBV18	TRBJ2-4	.
CASSYFGGALEKLFF	TGTGCCAGCAGTTATTTCGGAGGGGCGCTTGAAAAACTGTTTTTT	.	TRBV6-5	TRBJ1-4	.
CASRQAQHGEQFF	TGTGCCAGTCGACAGGCTCAACACGGGGAGCAGTTCTTC	.	TRBV6-4	TRBJ2-1	.
CASSYSAGTNQPQHF	TGTGCCAGCAGTTACTCGGCAGGGACGAATCAGCCCCAGCATTTT	.	TRBV6-5	TRBJ1-5	.
CASSYSGRRDAEVFF	TGTGCCAGCAGTTACTCTGGCCGTCGGGACGCTGAAGTTTTCTTT	.	TRBV6-5	TRBJ1-1	.
CASSPHLSGELFF	TGTGCCAGCAGCCCACATCTTAGCGGGGAGCTGTTTTTT	.	TRBV7-8	TRBJ2-2	.
CASSTGGTGLETQYF	TGTGCCAGCAGTACCGGCGGGACAGGGTTAGAGACCCAGTACTTC	TRBD1	TRBV28	TRBJ2-5	.
CASSIGRGAEQYF	TGTGCCAGTAGTATAGGCCGAGGGGCCGAGCAGTACTTC	.	TRBV19	TRBJ2-7	.
CASSFTWDRGLSPLHF	TGTGCCAGCAGCTTTACATGGGACAGGGGACTCTCACCCCTCCACTTT	TRBD1	TRBV9	TRBJ1-6	once
CASSPQGRQAGDEQFF	TGTGCCAGCAGCCCCCAAGGGAGACAAGCGGGGGATGAGCAGTTCTTC	TRBD2	TRBV4-2	TRBJ2-1	.
CASSVDPSGRAGELFF	TGTGCCAGCAGCGTAGATCCTAGCGGGAGAGCCGGGGAGCTGTTTTTT	TRBD2	TRBV9	TRBJ2-2	.
CASSLGRGYNSPLHF	TGTGCCAGCAGCTTGGGGAGGGGGTATAATTCACCCCTCCACTTT	.	TRBV5-4	TRBJ1-6	.
CASSKTGGNTEAFF	TGTGCCAGCAGCAAAACAGGAGGGAACACTGAAGCTTTCTTT	.	TRBV7-3	TRBJ1-1	.
CASSEHLGTGARETQYF	TGTGCCAGCAGTGAACATTTGGGGACAGGGGCTAGGGAGACCCAGTACTTC	TRBD1	TRBV6-1	TRBJ2-5	.
CSVTLAGGGYEQYF	TGCAGCGTTACCCTAGCGGGAGGGGGGTACGAGCAGTACTTC	TRBD2	TRBV29-1	TRBJ2-7	.
CASSLSRGGTEAFF	TGTGCCAGCAGTTTATCGCGGGGAGGCACTGAAGCTTTCTTT	.	TRBV28	TRBJ1-1	.
CASSPGLAGDNEQFF	TGTGCCAGCTCACCGGGCCTAGCCGGGGACAATGAGCAGTTCTTC	.	TRBV18	TRBJ2-1	.
CSAPRPNTIYF	TGCAGTGCGCCACGTCCTAACACCATATATTTT	.	TRBV20-1	TRBJ1-3	.